Listed below are T cell receptor beta chains from one sample, sequenced in a study of OX40 agonist ivuxolimab in advanced cancers. TCRdb's table, derived via immunoSEQ multiplex PCR, lists solely in-frame clones and lacks some. The table lists 70,000 or so clones, roughly 82% of them singletons, with approximately 10% in the top ten. The sample was CD4+ or CD8+ T cells sorted from blood, taken in a trial of the OX40 agonist ivuxolimab. These receptors all come from an adult with an advanced solid tumor such as melanoma, head and neck, liver or kidney cancer. The CDR3 runs from the conserved cysteine through the conserved F or W. The D gene is left open where the match is weak. Clone sizes are given selectively: once, few, many, or a class where the clone is expanded.

TRBJ2-1,once,TRBD1,TRBV5-1,CASSLVRTGDEQFF,TGCGCCAGCAGCTTGGTGCGGACAGGGGATGAGCAGTTCTTC
TRBJ2-5,.,.,TRBV5-1,CASRVQGNQETQYF,TGCGCCAGCAGGGTCCAAGGAAACCAAGAGACCCAGTACTTC
TRBJ1-1,.,.,TRBV29-1,CSVAPTIGTVNTEAFF,TGCAGCGTTGCGCCGACGATAGGGACGGTGAACACTGAAGCTTTCTTT
TRBJ2-7,.,.,TRBV18,CASSPPSGYEQYF,TGTGCCAGCTCACCACCGTCGGGTTACGAGCAGTACTTC
TRBJ1-4,.,.,TRBV7-2,CASSPGQSATNEKLFF,TGTGCCAGCAGCCCCGGACAGAGTGCAACTAATGAAAAACTGTTTTTT
TRBJ2-2,few,TRBD1,TRBV11-2,CASSSDRGRTGELFF,TGTGCCAGCAGCTCCGACAGGGGTAGGACCGGGGAGCTGTTTTTT
TRBJ2-2,.,.,TRBV30,CAWNLYRSELFF,TGTGCCTGGAATCTCTACAGGTCGGAGCTGTTTTTT
TRBJ1-1,.,.,TRBV7-2,CASSFSVNTEAFF,TGTGCCAGCAGCTTTTCCGTGAACACTGAAGCTTTCTTT
TRBJ1-1,.,.,TRBV5-1,CASSWGASANTEAFF,TGCGCCAGCAGCTGGGGGGCTTCGGCGAACACTGAAGCTTTCTTT
TRBJ1-1,.,TRBD1,TRBV11-2,CASSFTPGQAYEAFF,TGTGCCAGCAGCTTCACCCCGGGACAGGCGTACGAAGCTTTCTTT
TRBJ2-3,.,.,TRBV15,CATSWGAGGTDTQYF,TGTGCCACCAGCTGGGGGGCAGGGGGCACAGATACGCAGTATTTT
TRBJ2-5,.,.,TRBV5-4,CASSLDGLQETQYF,TGTGCCAGCAGCTTGGATGGGCTCCAAGAGACCCAGTACTTC
TRBJ2-3,.,TRBD2,TRBV28,CASSLWRLAGTDTQYF,TGTGCCAGCAGTTTATGGAGGCTAGCGGGCACAGATACGCAGTATTTT
TRBJ2-3,.,TRBD2,TRBV19,CASSTTLTLAGGPDTQYF,TGTGCCAGTAGTACTACACTTACGCTAGCGGGGGGCCCAGATACGCAGTATTTT
TRBJ1-2,.,.,TRBV28,CASSQTDSYGYTF,TGTGCCAGCAGTCAGACAGACAGCTATGGCTACACCTTC